The 2 T cell receptor beta chains listed next were all sequenced from one sample in a study of CD8 T cells in ankylosing spondylitis. These TCRs are of unknown antigen specificity. TCRdb re-called the 5' RACE reads through MiXCR, storing one row per CDR3 protein. The sample lists 100,000 or so distinct CDR3 sequences, about 8.3% occurring once. Notes on the study in general: Roughly eight highly homologous variants made up a TCR beta motif that seemed to typify ankylosing spondylitis blood.

The sequencing sample was made of blood, either unsorted or a sorted T cell fraction (not recorded which). The receptor source for this set is a male donor with ankylosing spondylitis.

This clonotype was observed a few times. The rearrangement links TRBV20-1 to TRBJ1-1; no firm D call. This CDR3 contains 16 residues. Germline values: CDR1 DFQATT, CDR2 SNEGSKA (reference sequence). V was clipped by 5 bases and J by 1 base, with 20 bases between them. In DNA form, the CDR3 reads TGCAGTGCTTGGACCCGAGGAAGGGTGCGGAACACTGAAGCTTTCTTT. It is translated as CSAWTRGRVRNTEAFF.

The chain uses TRBV11-2 and TRBJ2-1; the match to TRBD1 covers 9 bases. Germline loops: CDR1 SGHAT, CDR2 FQNNGV. The CDR3 is made up of 16 amino acids. V shed 3 bases and J 4 bases; nucleotides not matched to a gene: 7. CDR3 sequence reads: CASSFVRTGAYNEQFF. In DNA, the CDR3 is TGTGCCAGCAGCTTCGTTAGGACAGGGGCGTACAATGAGCAGTTCTTC.